The 6 T cell receptor beta chains reported below all come from one sample, sequenced in a study of T cells in Graves' hyperthyroidism and ophthalmopathy (dated by TCRdb to the late 2010s). Receptor amplification or capture employed multiplex PCR. Sequencer: Illumina HiSeq 2000. TCR beta CDR3 regions were amplified from RNA transcripts. The first round of RT-PCR for the TCR CDR3 was performed with the HTBI primer set and the Qiagen OneStep RT-PCR kit. Through fastp at Q25 and MiXCR, TCRdb rebuilt clones from the public reads, retaining in-frame beta chains. For every CDR3 protein sequence, its rows merge into one entry that carries the most common genes and DNA. The sample records a few hundred thousand distinct CDR3 sequences, around 42% of which are singletons. Just over 8% of the sample rests with the top ten. Sequencing used peripheral blood or thyroid tissue (not recorded which). The receptors were sampled from a woman younger than 35 with Graves' hyperthyroidism. Donor details come from another sample of the same person, matched by shared clones.

The chain employs TRBV7-9 and TRBJ1-2, with D tentatively TRBD1 (5 bases). The CDR3 is made up of 12 amino acids. From germline, CDR1 is SEHNR and CDR2 FQNEAQ (reference sequence). V lost 4 bases to trimming and J lost 7 bases, with 10 bases between them. The CDR3 here is CASSSAGVGYTF. In DNA form, the CDR3 reads TGTGCCAGCAGCTCGGCGGGGGTTGGCTACACCTTC. Filled out from reference TRBV7-9 and TRBJ1-2, the complete variable domain reads DTGVSQNPRHKITKRGQNVTFRCDPISEHNRLYWYRQTLGQGPEFLTYFQNEAQLEKSRLLSDRFSAERPKGSFSTLEIQRTEQGDSAMYLCASSSAGVGYTFGSGTRLTVV.

This clonotype was counted many times. This chain joins TRBV9 and TRBJ2-2, with D unclear. V lost 5 bases, J lost 7 bases, and 6 bases lay in between. Germline CDR1 reads SGDLS; CDR2 reads YYNGEE. The CDR3 spans 11 residues. CDR3 in amino acids: CASSVVGELFF. The CDR3, as DNA: TGTGCCAGCAGTGTGGTCGGGGAGCTGTTTTTT.

A note on this clonotype: Given a much more abundant clone one base away, this may be a read error. The V gene is TRBV24-1, the J gene TRBJ2-7; 8 positions match TRBD1. From germline, CDR1 is KGHDR and CDR2 SFDVKD. This CDR3 is built from 16 residues. Here the CDR3 DNA reads TGTGCCGCCAGTGACTCGTCCGGGACAGGTGCCCACGAGCAGTACTTC. It specifies CAASDSSGTGAHEQYF.

The chain carries TRBV6-1 and TRBJ1-6; D unclear. Germline V lookup: CDR1 MNHNS, CDR2 SASEGT. The CDR3 length is 14 residues. Trimming left V 5 bases short and J 9 bases short, with 14 bases between. CDR3 sequence: CASSQRGMVSPLHF. Here the CDR3 DNA reads TGTGCCAGCAGTCAAAGAGGGATGGTTTCACCCCTCCACTTT.

The chain is built from TRBV5-1 and TRBJ2-2; D assignment may be TRBD1 or TRBD2 (6 bases each). Trimming removed 3 bases from V and 4 bases from J, with 28 bases in between. The CDR3 has 20 residues. Germline V gene data show CDR1 as SGHRS and CDR2 as YFSETQ. The CDR3 protein is CASSWGAGTWTAPGTGELFF. The CDR3 DNA reads TGCGCCAGCAGCTGGGGGGCCGGGACTTGGACCGCCCCCGGCACCGGGGAGCTGTTTTTT.

This clonotype was seen a few times. The chain recombines TRBV2 with TRBJ2-7; D may be TRBD2 (6 bases). CDR1 is SNHLY and CDR2 is FYNNEI in the germline V gene. The CDR3 loop spans 14 amino acids. Trimming cost V 3 bases and J 5 bases, with 14 bases left between them. This chain's CDR3 is CASSEGGLGNEQYF. In DNA, the CDR3 is TGTGCCAGCAGTGAGGGGGGTCTAGGGAACGAGCAGTACTTC.